The subject of this entry is one T cell receptor (beta chain). Its antigen remains unknown. After isolation, RNA underwent reverse transcription to generate cDNA as the sequencing template. Repertoires were generated with immunoSEQ multiplex PCR, while TCRdb's copy carries only in-frame clones and drops some. The table includes 98,000 or so clones, around 60% detected once. Stated treatment: oral pan-JAK inhibitor, 5-10 mg twice daily. The investigators collected lesional scalp punch biopsies and peripheral blood from alopecia areata patients. J was trimmed by 5 bases and V by 4 bases; bases with no gene match: 7. From germline, CDR1 is KGHSH and CDR2 LQKENI. This CDR3 contains 15 residues. These data are taken from a study of CD8+ T cells in alopecia areata. Overall study: Tofacitinib ran 6 to 18 months, followed by 6 months off drug. Whole-study findings and limits: Among the top 100, expanded CD8+ clones, as well as scalp clonality, were significantly decreased by tofacitinib.

The specimen comprised CD8+ T cells sorted from blood, sampled at week 4, from a patient treated with tofacitinib. The chain joins TRBV18 to TRBJ1-1, with 10 positions matching TRBD1. This receptor was obtained from a human donor with alopecia areata. The CDR3 nucleotides are TGTGCCAGCTCACAGGGACAGGGGATGAGGACTGAAGCTTTCTTT. As protein: CASSQGQGMRTEAFF.